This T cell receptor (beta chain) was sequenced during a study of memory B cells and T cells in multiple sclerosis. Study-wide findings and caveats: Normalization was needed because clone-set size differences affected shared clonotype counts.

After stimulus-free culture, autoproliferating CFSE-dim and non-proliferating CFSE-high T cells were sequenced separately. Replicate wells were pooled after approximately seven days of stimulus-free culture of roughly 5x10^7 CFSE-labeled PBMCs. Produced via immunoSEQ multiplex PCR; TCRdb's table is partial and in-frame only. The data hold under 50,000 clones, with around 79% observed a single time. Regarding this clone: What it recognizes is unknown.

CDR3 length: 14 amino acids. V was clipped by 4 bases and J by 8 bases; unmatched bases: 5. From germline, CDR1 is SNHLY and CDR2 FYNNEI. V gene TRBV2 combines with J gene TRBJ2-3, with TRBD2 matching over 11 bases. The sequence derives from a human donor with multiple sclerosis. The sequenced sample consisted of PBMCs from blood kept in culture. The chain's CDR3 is CASSVTSGGATQYF. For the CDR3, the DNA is TGTGCCAGCAGTGTCACTAGCGGGGGTGCTACGCAGTATTTT.